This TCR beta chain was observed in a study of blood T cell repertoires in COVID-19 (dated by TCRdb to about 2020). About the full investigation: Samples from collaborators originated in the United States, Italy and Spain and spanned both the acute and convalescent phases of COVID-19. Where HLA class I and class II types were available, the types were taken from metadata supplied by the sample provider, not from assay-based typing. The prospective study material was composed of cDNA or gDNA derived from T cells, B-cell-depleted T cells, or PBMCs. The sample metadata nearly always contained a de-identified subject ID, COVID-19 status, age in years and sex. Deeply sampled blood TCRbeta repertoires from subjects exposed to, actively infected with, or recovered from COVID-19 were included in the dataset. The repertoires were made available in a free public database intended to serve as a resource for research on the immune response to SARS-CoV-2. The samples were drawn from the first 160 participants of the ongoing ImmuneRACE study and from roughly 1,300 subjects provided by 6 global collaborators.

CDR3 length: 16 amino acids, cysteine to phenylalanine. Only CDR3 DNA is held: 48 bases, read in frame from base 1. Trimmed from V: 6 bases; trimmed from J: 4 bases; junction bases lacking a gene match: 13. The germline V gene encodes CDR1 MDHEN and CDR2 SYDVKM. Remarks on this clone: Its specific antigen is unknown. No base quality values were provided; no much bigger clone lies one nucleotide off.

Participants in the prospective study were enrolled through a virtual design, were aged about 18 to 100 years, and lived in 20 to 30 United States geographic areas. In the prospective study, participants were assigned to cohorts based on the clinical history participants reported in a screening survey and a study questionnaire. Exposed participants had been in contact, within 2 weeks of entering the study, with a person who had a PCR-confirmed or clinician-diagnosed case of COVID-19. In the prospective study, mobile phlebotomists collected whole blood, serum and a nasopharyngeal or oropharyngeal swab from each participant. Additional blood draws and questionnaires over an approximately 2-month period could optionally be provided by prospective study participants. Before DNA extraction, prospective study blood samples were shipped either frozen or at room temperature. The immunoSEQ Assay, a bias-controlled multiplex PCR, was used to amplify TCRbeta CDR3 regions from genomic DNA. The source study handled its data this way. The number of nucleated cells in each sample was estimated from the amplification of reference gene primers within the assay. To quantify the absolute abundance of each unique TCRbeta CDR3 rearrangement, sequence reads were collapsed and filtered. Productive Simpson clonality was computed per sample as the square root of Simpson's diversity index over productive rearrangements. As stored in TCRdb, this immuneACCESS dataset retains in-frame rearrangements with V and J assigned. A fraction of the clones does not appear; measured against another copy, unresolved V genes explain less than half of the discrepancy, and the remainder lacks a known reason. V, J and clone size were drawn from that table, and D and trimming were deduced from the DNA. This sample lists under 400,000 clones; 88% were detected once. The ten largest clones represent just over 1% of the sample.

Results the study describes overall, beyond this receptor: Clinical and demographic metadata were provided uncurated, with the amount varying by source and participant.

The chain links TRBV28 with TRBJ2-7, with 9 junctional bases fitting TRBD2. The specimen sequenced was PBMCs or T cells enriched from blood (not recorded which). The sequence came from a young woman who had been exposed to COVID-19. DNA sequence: TGTGCCAGCAGCCCTGTCGGGCGGGAGGGGTTTTACGAGCAGTACTTC. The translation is CASSPVGREGFYEQYF.